The 13 T cell receptor beta chains presented below share a single source sample, sequenced in a study of blood T cell repertoires in COVID-19. Libraries were prepared by immunoSEQ multiplex PCR; TCRdb keeps only in-frame clonotypes and omits some of them. The sample contains tens of thousands of clones, around 79% of which appear only once. Sequencing used peripheral blood. These receptors were collected from a human donor in a cohort sampled during active COVID-19.

The rearrangement links TRBV7-2 to TRBJ2-1; TRBD1 is a possible D gene (6 bases). Germline CDR1 SGHTA, CDR2 FQGNSA. V lost 5 bases and J lost 7, with 18 bases in between. This CDR3 contains 15 residues. The CDR3 region is CASSRPRRGRNEQFF. DNA of the CDR3: TGTGCCAGCAGCCGCCCCCGCAGGGGAAGGAATGAGCAGTTCTTC. Variable domain in full (rest from reference TRBV7-2 and TRBJ2-1): GAGVSQSPSNKVTEKGKDVELRCDPISGHTALYWYRQSLGQGLEFLIYFQGNSAPDKSGLPSDRFSAERTGGSVSTLTIQRTQQEDSAVYLCASSRPRRGRNEQFFGPGTRLTVL.

In its sample, this clone was seen a few times. This chain joins TRBV29-1 and TRBJ2-2; 7 nucleotides match TRBD2. Unmatched junction bases numbered 2, after V lost 2 bases and J lost 5 bases. Germline CDR1 reads SQVTM; CDR2 reads ANQGSEA. The CDR3 is 13 amino acids. The CDR3 region is CSVEMRETGELFF. The CDR3 coding sequence is TGCAGCGTTGAAATGCGGGAGACCGGGGAGCTGTTTTTT.

Here the CDR3 DNA reads TGCGCCAGCAGTGAGTCGGAGGGAGATGGCTACACCTTC. This codes for CASSESEGDGYTF. This chain uses TRBV10-2 with TRBJ1-2; no clear D gene. Germline CDR1 WSHSY, CDR2 SAAADI. V was trimmed by 0 bases and J by 6 bases, leaving 8 bases between them. This CDR3 region has 13 residues.

The chain combines TRBV3-1 (or the pseudogene TRBV3-2) with TRBJ2-7; a weak D match, TRBD1 (6 bases). Germline CDR1 reads LGHDT; CDR2 reads YNNKEL (reference sequence). The CDR3 length is 17 residues. With 0 bases removed from V and 2 bases from J, the gap between germline ends came to 17 bases. The CDR3 is CASSQDPPGDGAYEQYF. CDR3 sequence (DNA): TGTGCCAGCAGCCAAGATCCACCAGGGGACGGGGCCTACGAGCAGTACTTC.

This clone was seen more than once but under ten times. The chain is built from TRBV10-3 and TRBJ1-1; tentatively, D is TRBD1 (6 bases). Trimming pared 6 bases from V and 0 bases from J, leaving 14 bases between. The CDR3 consists of 15 residues. CDR1 and CDR2 (germline): ENHRY, SYGVKD. This CDR3 reads CAIRQGRGLNTEAFF. CDR3 coding DNA: TGTGCCATCAGACAGGGAAGGGGTCTGAACACTGAAGCTTTCTTT.

The chain recombines TRBV30 with TRBJ1-2; tentative D call: TRBD1 (5 bases). The CDR3 sequence is 12 residues long. The germline V and J ends were trimmed by 6 bases and 4 bases, with 12 bases remaining between them. CDR1 GTSNPN and CDR2 SVGIG come from the germline V gene (reference sequence). Here the CDR3 DNA reads TGTGCCTGCGACACGGGGGGCTATGGCTACACCTTC. Protein: CACDTGGYGYTF.

The chain links TRBV7-9 to TRBJ1-3, with 11 bases aligning to TRBD1. The junction had 6 bases not matched to a gene; V was cut back by 5 bases and J by 3 bases. Germline CDR1 reads SEHNR; CDR2 reads FQNEAQ (reference sequence). The CDR3 spans 16 residues. The CDR3 coding sequence is TGTGCCAGCAGCCCATCGGGACAGGGGGTTGGAAACACCATATATTTT. It is translated as CASSPSGQGVGNTIYF.

V is TRBV14 and J is TRBJ1-1, with a weak D call TRBD1 (6 bases). This CDR3 contains 14 residues. Trimming left V 9 bases short and J 5 bases short, with 19 bases between. Germline lookup yields CDR1 SGHDN and CDR2 FVKESK. CDR3 protein: CASSTGNLGTEAFF. CDR3 nucleotide sequence: TGTGCCAGTTCTACAGGGAATTTGGGAACTGAAGCTTTCTTT. Together with reference TRBV14 and TRBJ1-1, the CDR3 gives the full variable domain: EAGVTQFPSHSVIEKGQTVTLRCDPISGHDNLYWYRRVMGKEIKFLLHFVKESKQDESGMPNNRFLAERTGGTYSTLKVQPAELEDSGVYFCASSTGNLGTEAFFGQGTRLTVV.

This clone came up once. V is TRBV27 and J is TRBJ2-4; TRBD2 aligns across 12 bases. The CDR3 totals 18 residues. The germline V gene encodes CDR1 MNHEY and CDR2 SMNVEV (reference sequence). The J segment lost 8 bases and the V segment lost 5 bases, leaving 16 bases of the junction unmatched. The CDR3 loop reads CASSPGTSGYFKRDIQYF. CDR3 nucleotide sequence: TGTGCCAGCAGTCCCGGGACTAGCGGGTACTTCAAAAGAGACATTCAGTACTTC.

This sequence joins TRBV5-8 and TRBJ2-7; 10 nucleotides match TRBD1. The V gene end was trimmed by 4 bases and the J gene end by 6 bases; junction bases not matched to a gene: 1. From germline, CDR1 is SGHTS and CDR2 YDEGEE. There are 12 residues in the CDR3. This CDR3 is CASSRTGGEQYV. The DNA for the CDR3 is TGTGCCAGCAGCCGGACAGGGGGCGAGCAGTACGTC.

This clone has more than one count but fewer than ten. The genes are TRBV6-2 or TRBV6-3 and TRBJ1-3; 8 bases agree with TRBD1. CDR3 length equals 15 residues. V shed 2 bases, J shed 4 bases, and the junction held 4 bases outside the gene matches. CDR1 and CDR2 from the germline V gene are MNHEY and SVGEGT. The CDR3 reads CASSYVGQGGNTIYF. Here the CDR3 DNA reads TGTGCCAGCAGTTACGTCGGACAGGGCGGAAACACCATATATTTT.

This chain joins TRBV4-1 and TRBJ1-3; 7 bases map to TRBD1. Losses at the gene ends were 3 bases for V and 0 bases for J; bases not matched to a gene: 5. The CDR3 sequence is 16 residues long. The germline V gene has CDR1 MGHRA and CDR2 YSYEKL. As DNA, the CDR3 is TGCGCCAGCAGCCATGTGGGACAGATCTCTGGAAACACCATATATTTT. The encoded protein is CASSHVGQISGNTIYF.

The chain has TRBV5-4 and TRBJ1-5, with a possible D match to TRBD1 (6 bases). The CDR3 runs 15 residues. Trimming took 3 bases from V and 0 from J, leaving 10 bases between them. Germline lookup yields CDR1 SGHNT and CDR2 YYREEE (reference sequence). DNA for the CDR3: TGTGCCAGCAGCTCCGGACAGAATAGCAATCAGCCCCAGCATTTT. Translated, it gives CASSSGQNSNQPQHF.